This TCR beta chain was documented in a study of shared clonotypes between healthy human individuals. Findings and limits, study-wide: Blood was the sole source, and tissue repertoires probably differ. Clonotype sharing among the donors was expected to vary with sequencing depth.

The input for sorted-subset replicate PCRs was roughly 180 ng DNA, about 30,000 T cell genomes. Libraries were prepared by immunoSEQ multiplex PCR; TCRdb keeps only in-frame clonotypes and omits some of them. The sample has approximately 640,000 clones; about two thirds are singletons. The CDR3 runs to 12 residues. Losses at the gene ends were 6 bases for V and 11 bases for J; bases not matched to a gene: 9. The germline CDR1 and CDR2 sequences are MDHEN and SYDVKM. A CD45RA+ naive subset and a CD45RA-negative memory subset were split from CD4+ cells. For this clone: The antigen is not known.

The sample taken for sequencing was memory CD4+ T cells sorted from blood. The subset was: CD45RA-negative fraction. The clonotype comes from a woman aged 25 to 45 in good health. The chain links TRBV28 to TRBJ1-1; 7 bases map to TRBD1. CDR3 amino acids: CASRLTTGLAFF. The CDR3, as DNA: TGTGCCAGCAGATTAACGACAGGGTTGGCTTTCTTT.